The TCR beta chain described here comes from a study of CD4+ T cells in melanoma. This clone is medium-sized by share. Its antigen is still unknown. Germline values: CDR1 MNHEY, CDR2 SVGAGI. The junction had 2 bases not matched to a gene; V was cut back by 5 bases and J by 10 bases. The CDR3 sequence is 11 residues long. Notes on the study in general: Neoantigen-specific CD4+ T cells in melanoma reportedly had diverse differentiation states. A reported correlation linked neoantigen-specific CD4+ T cells to CD8+, macrophage and B cell function.

Here immunoSEQ multiplex PCR was the method, and the copy in TCRdb shows in-frame clones only, minus some. The sample holds some 9,100 clones, approximately 69% seen once. Sequences were obtained from peripheral blood. This clonotype was sampled from a human donor with melanoma. The V gene is TRBV6-5, the J gene TRBJ2-1, with TRBD2 matching over 7 bases. CDR3 amino acids: CASSHGGEQFF. The CDR3 DNA follows: TGTGCCAGCAGTCACGGGGGGGAGCAGTTCTTC.